A single sample is the source of the 16 T cell receptor beta chains below, sequenced in a study of T cell responses to AZD1222 COVID-19 vaccine. Method: immunoSEQ multiplex PCR; TCRdb's copy keeps in-frame clones and lacks some. The table includes 85,000 to 90,000 clones, approximately 85% detected once. The specimen was peripheral blood, collected on day 0 of AZD1222 vaccination. These receptors all stem from an adult in good health.

The chain uses TRBV7-3 and TRBJ2-3, with TRBD2 identical over 7 bases. The CDR3 loop spans 15 amino acids. Germline CDR1 and CDR2: SGHTA and FQGTGA. With V trimmed by 5 bases and J by 4 bases, 9 bases remained unmatched. This CDR3 is CASSPTGRAPDTQYF. CDR3 bases: TGTGCCAGCAGCCCCACGGGGAGGGCACCAGATACGCAGTATTTT.

The genes are TRBV28 and TRBJ1-6; weak D call: TRBD1 (6 bases). Germline V gives CDR1 MDHEN, CDR2 SYDVKM. This CDR3 is 15 amino acids long. Trimming took off 9 bases at V and 3 bases at J, with 15 bases between the two ends. The CDR3 DNA follows: TGTGCCAGTTCAGGCGGGACACTCTATAATTCACCCCTCCACTTT. This gives the protein CASSGGTLYNSPLHF.

CDR3 loop: CASARRGESSYEQYF. The CDR3 nucleotides are TGTGCCAGCGCACGAAGGGGGGAGAGCTCCTACGAGCAGTACTTC. This rearrangement joins TRBV5-4 to TRBJ2-7, with D tentatively TRBD1 or TRBD2 (6 bases each). Trimming took off 7 bases at V and 0 bases at J, with 17 bases between the two ends. In germline, CDR1 is SGHNT, CDR2 YYREEE (reference sequence). This CDR3 has 15 residues.

J is TRBJ1-5 and V is TRBV21-1; TRBD1, the table's D call, lacks a check against the DNA. TRBV21-1 is a known pseudogene. The CDR3 sequence is 17 residues long. This CDR3 is CASSQGEGLGFNQPQHF. CDR3 bases: TGTGCCAGCAGCCAGGGCGAAGGGTTGGGGTTCAATCAGCCCCAGCATTTT.

The J gene is TRBJ1-2, the V gene TRBV7-2; 7 bases are a match to TRBD1. Per the germline V gene, CDR1 is SGHTA and CDR2 is FQGNSA. The CDR3 has 17 amino acids. Trimming took 0 bases from V and 4 from J; bases not matched to a gene: 11. The DNA for the CDR3 is TGTGCCAGCAGCTTAGCGCAAGAGACAGGGCGTTCCTATGGCTACACCTTC. Amino acids: CASSLAQETGRSYGYTF.

This chain links TRBV28 with TRBJ2-3; 8 bases agree with TRBD2. The CDR3 has 19 amino acids. V gave up 1 base and J gave up 2 bases; unmatched junction bases: 14. Per the germline V gene, CDR1 is MDHEN and CDR2 is SYDVKM. The CDR3 coding sequence is TGTGCCAGCAGTTTATCTGCGGGAGGTTCGTGGGGACTCACAGATACGCAGTATTTT. Its translation: CASSLSAGGSWGLTDTQYF.

The chain recombines TRBV5-4 with TRBJ2-1; the D gene is possibly TRBD2 (5 bases). Looked up from germline, CDR1 is SGHNT and CDR2 is YYREEE (reference sequence). The CDR3 has 14 amino acids. V gave up 1 base and J gave up 10 bases, with 15 bases separating them. CDR3 sequence (DNA): TGTGCCAGCAGCTTGTTTGGAACGGGATGGGAGCAGTTCTTC. This translates into CASSLFGTGWEQFF.

The rearrangement joins TRBV24-1 to TRBJ2-1; D possibly corresponds to TRBD1 (7 bases). V gave up 9 bases and J gave up 6 bases, with 17 bases separating them. Germline CDR1 reads KGHDR; CDR2 reads SFDVKD. The CDR3 extends over 14 amino acids. The DNA for the CDR3 is TGTGCCACCGCGGGGACAGTAGACCTCAATGAGCAGTTCTTC. Encoded protein: CATAGTVDLNEQFF.

The chain is built from TRBV14 and TRBJ1-2; weak D call: TRBD1 (6 bases). Germline lookup yields CDR1 SGHDN and CDR2 FVKESK. The CDR3 runs 13 residues. Trimming took 3 bases from V and 2 from J, leaving 7 bases between them. The CDR3 reads CASSQQGNYGYTF. DNA of the CDR3: TGTGCCAGCAGCCAGCAGGGGAACTATGGCTACACCTTC.

The chain employs TRBV7-9 and TRBJ1-5, with D possibly matching TRBD1 (6 bases). Germline loops: CDR1 SEHNR, CDR2 FQNEAQ (reference sequence). CDR3 length: 14 residues. V lost 3 bases and J lost 5, with 11 bases in between. The CDR3 bases are TGTGCCAGCAGCTTTGGACAGCCCCATCAGCCCCAGCATTTT. Translating it yields CASSFGQPHQPQHF.

This chain connects TRBV18 to TRBJ1-1; D possibly corresponds to TRBD1 (5 bases). Germline V lookup: CDR1 KGHSH, CDR2 LQKENI. This CDR3 has 16 residues. V was cut by 2 bases and J by 5 bases, with 18 bases left in between. CDR3 nucleotides: TGTGCCAGCTCACCAGACCGACAGTGGGGAGGAACTGAAGCTTTCTTT. It encodes CASSPDRQWGGTEAFF.

The rearrangement joins TRBV7-9 to TRBJ2-7; possible D gene TRBD2, 6 bases. With 4 bases removed from V and 3 bases from J, the gap between germline ends came to 10 bases. The CDR3 runs 13 residues. Germline CDR1 and CDR2: SEHNR and FQNEAQ (reference sequence). The CDR3 nucleotides are TGTGCCAGCAGCTCCCCGGGGGTCTACGAGCAGTACTTC. Encoded protein: CASSSPGVYEQYF.

This chain uses TRBV5-1 with TRBJ2-2; D gene unclear. Germline-derived CDR1 and CDR2 are SGHRS and YFSETQ. The V end lost 0 bases, the J end lost 2 bases, and 2 bases lay between the germline ends. The CDR3 is made up of 13 amino acids. DNA of the CDR3: TGCGCCAGCAGCTTGGGCAACACCGGGGAGCTGTTTTTT. Amino acid sequence: CASSLGNTGELFF.

This chain links TRBV20-1 with TRBJ2-7; D is uncertain. The V gene's germline CDR1 is DFQATT and CDR2 SNEGSKA (reference sequence). The CDR3 has 12 amino acids. V was shortened by 3 bases and J by 1 base, with 7 bases between the two germline ends. CDR3 coding DNA: TGCAGTGCTAGTGGCCTATCCTACGAGCAGTACTTC. It specifies CSASGLSYEQYF.

The chain is built from TRBV30 and TRBJ1-3; D uncertain. The CDR3 runs 15 residues. Trimming took off 0 bases at V and 0 bases at J, with 9 bases between the two ends. CDR1 and CDR2 from the germline V gene are GTSNPN and SVGIG (reference sequence). CDR3: CAWSVNSRSGNTIYF. CDR3 DNA: TGTGCCTGGAGTGTAAACAGTCGCTCTGGAAACACCATATATTTT.

The chain employs TRBV6-2 or TRBV6-3 and TRBJ1-1, with D perhaps matching TRBD1 (5 bases). V dropped 2 bases and J dropped 4 bases, with 8 bases sitting between them. CDR3 length equals 13 residues. CDR1 MNHEY and CDR2 SVGEGT come from the germline V gene. CDR3 sequence (DNA): TGTGCCAGCAGTTACCTTGACAGCACTGAAGCTTTCTTT. Protein: CASSYLDSTEAFF.